This TCR beta chain stems from a study of blood T cell repertoires in COVID-19. In the source study's methods: Using reference gene primer amplification, nucleated cell counts were estimated. Sequencing used immunoSEQ multiplex PCR; TCRdb keeps in-frame clones, though not all of them. The V and J calls and clone size were taken over from that table, and D and trimming were inferred from the DNA. Of about 370,000 clones in the sample, 89% were seen once. Trimming pared 0 bases from V and 2 bases from J, leaving 11 bases between. Germline V gene lookup returns CDR1 SGHRS and CDR2 YFSETQ. This CDR3 is built from 15 residues.

This sequence was found in a woman under 40 with COVID-19, enrolled during active disease. The sequenced sample was peripheral blood. The chain is built from TRBV5-1 and TRBJ2-5, with D possibly being TRBD2 (6 bases). CDR3: CASSLASGEQETQYF. The CDR3 DNA reads TGCGCCAGCAGCTTGGCGTCGGGGGAACAAGAGACCCAGTACTTC.